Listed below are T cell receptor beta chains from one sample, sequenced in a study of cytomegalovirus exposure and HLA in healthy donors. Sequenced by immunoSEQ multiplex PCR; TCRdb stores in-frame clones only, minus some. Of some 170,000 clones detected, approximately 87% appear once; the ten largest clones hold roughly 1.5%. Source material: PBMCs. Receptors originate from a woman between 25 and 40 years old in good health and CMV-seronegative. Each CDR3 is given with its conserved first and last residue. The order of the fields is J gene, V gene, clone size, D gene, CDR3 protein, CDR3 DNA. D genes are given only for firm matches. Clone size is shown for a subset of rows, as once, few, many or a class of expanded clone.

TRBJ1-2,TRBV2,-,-,CASVLQGLTYGYTF,TGTGCCAGCGTGCTACAGGGTTTGACCTATGGCTACACCTTC
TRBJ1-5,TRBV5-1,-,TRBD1,CASRPTGASNQPQHF,TGCGCCAGCAGACCCACAGGGGCTAGCAATCAGCCCCAGCATTTT
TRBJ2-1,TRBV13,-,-,CASSLGDRSYNEQFF,TGTGCCAGCAGCTTGGGCGACCGCTCCTACAATGAGCAGTTCTTC
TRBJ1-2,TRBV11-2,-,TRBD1,CASSSTGGTYGYTF,TGTGCCAGCAGCTCAACAGGGGGCACCTATGGCTACACCTTC
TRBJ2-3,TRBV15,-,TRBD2,CATSSDSGGAMGTQYF,TGTGCCACCAGCAGTGATAGCGGGGGGGCTATGGGTACGCAGTATTTT
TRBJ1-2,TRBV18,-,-,CASSPSRQGYYGYTF,TGTGCCAGCTCACCAAGTAGGCAGGGCTACTATGGCTACACCTTC
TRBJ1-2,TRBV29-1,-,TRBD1,CSVDGAIKGQGAEGGYTF,TGCAGCGTTGACGGCGCTATTAAGGGACAGGGGGCGGAAGGGGGCTACACCTTC
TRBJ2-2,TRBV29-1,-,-,CSVDRSNTGELFF,TGCAGCGTTGACAGATCGAACACCGGGGAGCTGTTTTTT
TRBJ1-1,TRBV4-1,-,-,CASSQDLPTVNTEAFF,TGCGCCAGCAGCCAAGATCTCCCTACAGTTAACACTGAAGCTTTCTTT
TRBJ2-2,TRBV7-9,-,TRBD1,CASSPRTGAGVATGELFF,TGTGCCAGCAGCCCAAGGACAGGGGCGGGTGTGGCCACCGGGGAGCTGTTTTTT
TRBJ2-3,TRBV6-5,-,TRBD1,CASKTGTGDTDTQYF,TGTGCCAGCAAAACCGGGACAGGGGACACAGATACGCAGTATTTT
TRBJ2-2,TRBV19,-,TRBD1,CASSWTGRAGELFF,TGTGCCAGTTCCTGGACAGGGCGGGCCGGGGAGCTGTTTTTT
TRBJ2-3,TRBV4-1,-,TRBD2,CASSQEGVAGGWADTQYF,TGCGCCAGCAGCCAAGAGGGGGTGGCGGGGGGTTGGGCAGATACGCAGTATTTT
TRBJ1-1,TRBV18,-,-,CASSPRDNTNTEAFF,TGTGCCAGCTCACCACGGGACAACACAAACACTGAAGCTTTCTTT
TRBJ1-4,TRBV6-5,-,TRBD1,CASSRRQGVDEKLFF,TGTGCCAGCAGTCGACGACAGGGGGTAGATGAAAAACTGTTTTTT
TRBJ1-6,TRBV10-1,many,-,CASSENSNSPLHF,TGCGCCAGCAGTGAGAACTCCAATTCACCCCTCCACTTT
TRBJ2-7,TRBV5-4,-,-,CASSLTGSSYEQYF,TGTGCCAGCAGCTTAACAGGTAGCTCCTACGAGCAGTACTTC
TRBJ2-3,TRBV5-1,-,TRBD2,CASSLATSGVKGTDTQYF,TGCGCCAGCAGCTTGGCCACAAGCGGGGTTAAGGGCACAGATACGCAGTATTTT
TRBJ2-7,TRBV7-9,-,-,CASSQASGEQYF,TGTGCCAGCAGCCAGGCCAGTGGAGAGCAGTACTTC
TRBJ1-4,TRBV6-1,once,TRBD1,CASSGQGEKLFF,TGTGCCAGCAGTGGACAGGGGGAAAAACTGTTTTTT
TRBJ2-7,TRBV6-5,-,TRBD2,CASSYSEAGGIEQYF,TGTGCCAGCAGTTACTCGGAAGCGGGGGGGATCGAGCAGTACTTC
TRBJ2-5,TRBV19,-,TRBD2,CASSFTSVETQYF,TGTGCCAGTAGCTTTACTAGCGTAGAGACCCAGTACTTC
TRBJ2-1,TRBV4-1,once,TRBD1,CASSPRGQGDYNEQFF,TGCGCCAGCAGCCCTAGGGGACAGGGGGATTACAATGAGCAGTTCTTC
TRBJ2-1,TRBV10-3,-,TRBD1,CAIASGTGYNEQFF,TGTGCCATCGCATCCGGGACAGGGTACAATGAGCAGTTCTTC
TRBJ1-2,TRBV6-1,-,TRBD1,CASRPGQGTGYTF,TGTGCCAGCCGCCCGGGACAGGGTACTGGCTACACCTTC
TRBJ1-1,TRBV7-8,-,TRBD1,CASSLGTANTEAFF,TGTGCCAGCAGCTTGGGGACAGCGAACACTGAAGCTTTCTTT
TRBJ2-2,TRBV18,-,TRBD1,CASSLTTGTASTGELFF,TGTGCCAGCTCACTTACCACGGGGACAGCCTCAACCGGGGAGCTGTTTTTT
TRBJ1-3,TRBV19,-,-,CASSIVAGSDTIYF,TGTGCCAGTAGTATAGTGGCAGGGTCGGACACCATATATTTT
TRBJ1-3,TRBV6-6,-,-,CASGDGSGNTIYF,TGTGCCAGCGGAGACGGCTCTGGAAACACCATATATTTT
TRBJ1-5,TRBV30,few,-,CAWSPGSNQPQHF,TGTGCCTGGAGTCCAGGTAGCAATCAGCCCCAGCATTTT
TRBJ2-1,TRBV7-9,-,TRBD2,CASSSIRGGADNEQFF,TGTGCCAGCAGCTCGATTCGCGGGGGGGCCGACAATGAGCAGTTCTTC
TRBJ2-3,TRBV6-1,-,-,CASSETRGGTDTQYF,TGTGCCAGCAGTGAAACAAGAGGGGGAACAGATACGCAGTATTTT
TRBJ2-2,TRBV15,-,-,CATRPSGGYTGELFF,TGTGCCACCAGGCCGTCAGGAGGCTACACCGGGGAGCTGTTTTTT
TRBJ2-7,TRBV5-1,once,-,CASSLQGLTYEQYF,TGCGCCAGCAGCTTGCAGGGGTTAACCTACGAGCAGTACTTC
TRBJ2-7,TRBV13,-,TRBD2,CASSLGTSGGTAYEQYF,TGTGCCAGCAGCTTGGGCACTAGCGGGGGGACGGCCTACGAGCAGTACTTC
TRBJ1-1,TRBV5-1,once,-,CASSLVQIHPNTEAFF,TGCGCCAGCAGCTTGGTGCAGATCCACCCGAACACTGAAGCTTTCTTT
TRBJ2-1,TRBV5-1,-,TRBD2,CASSLGAGGYNEQFF,TGCGCCAGCAGCTTGGGAGCGGGGGGGTACAATGAGCAGTTCTTC
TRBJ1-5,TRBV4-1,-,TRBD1,CASSQVGRGQPQHF,TGCGCCAGCAGCCAAGTCGGCAGGGGGCAGCCCCAGCATTTT
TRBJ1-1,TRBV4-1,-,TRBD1,CASSQEGQGLGAEAFF,TGCGCCAGCAGCCAAGAGGGACAGGGGTTAGGAGCTGAAGCTTTCTTT
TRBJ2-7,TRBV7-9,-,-,CASSDSSGVPYEQYF,TGTGCCAGCAGCGACTCCTCGGGAGTACCCTACGAGCAGTACTTC
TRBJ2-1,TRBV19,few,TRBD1,CASGSWVGGKNEQFF,TGTGCCAGCGGCTCCTGGGTAGGGGGCAAAAATGAGCAGTTCTTC
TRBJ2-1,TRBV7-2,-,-,CASSLAGASYNEQFF,TGTGCCAGCAGCTTAGCGGGGGCCTCCTACAATGAGCAGTTCTTC
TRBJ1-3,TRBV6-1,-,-,CASSIWGENTIYF,TGTGCCAGCAGTATATGGGGCGAAAACACCATATATTTT
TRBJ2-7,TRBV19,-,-,CASSMFAGRALEQYF,TGTGCCAGTAGTATGTTTGCGGGGCGGGCCTTGGAGCAGTACTTC
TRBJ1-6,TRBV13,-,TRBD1,CASSLWDSDNSPLHF,TGTGCCAGCAGCTTGTGGGACAGTGATAATTCACCCCTCCACTTT
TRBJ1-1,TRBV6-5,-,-,CASSRVGTEAFF,TGTGCCAGCAGCAGGGTGGGCACTGAAGCTTTCTTT
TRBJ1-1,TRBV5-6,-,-,CASSLLDLIVNTEAFF,TGTGCCAGCAGCTTGTTGGACTTAATCGTGAACACTGAAGCTTTCTTT
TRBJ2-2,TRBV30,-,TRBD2,CAWNFGGAGTGELFF,TGTGCCTGGAACTTCGGGGGGGCCGGGACCGGGGAGCTGTTTTTT
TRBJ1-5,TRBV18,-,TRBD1,CASSAGQGGNQPQHF,TGTGCCAGCTCAGCCGGACAGGGCGGCAATCAGCCCCAGCATTTT
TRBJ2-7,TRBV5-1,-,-,CASSQGDRDSSSYEQYF,TGCGCCAGCAGCCAAGGGGACCGGGACTCGAGCTCCTACGAGCAGTACTTC
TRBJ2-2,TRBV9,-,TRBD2,CASSVATASGGGTGELFF,TGTGCCAGCAGCGTAGCTACTGCTAGCGGGGGTGGCACCGGGGAGCTGTTTTTT
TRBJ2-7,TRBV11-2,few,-,CASKGVYSYEQYF,TGTGCCAGCAAAGGGGTCTACTCCTACGAGCAGTACTTC
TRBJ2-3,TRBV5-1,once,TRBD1,CASSERQGPDTQYF,TGCGCCAGCAGCGAGAGACAGGGGCCAGATACGCAGTATTTT
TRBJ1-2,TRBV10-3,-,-,CAISARTGESYGYTF,TGTGCCATCAGTGCCCGGACGGGGGAAAGTTATGGCTACACCTTC